This TCR beta chain appears in the sequencing data of a study of T-cell reconstitution after alpha-beta-depleted transplantation in children. Study conclusions and caveats: At around two months after transplant, the alpha-beta T cells were reportedly derived from several hundred expanded clones that came from non-depleted graft cells. Fresh T-cell production supplied most of the T-cell counts and diversity seen one year after transplant.

Unique molecular identifiers were incorporated into the prepared TCRbeta library. TCRdb re-called the PCR reads with MiXCR, one entry per CDR3 protein. The sample records approximately 1,000,000 distinct CDR3 sequences, about 29% being singletons. There are 15 residues in the CDR3. The germline CDR1 and CDR2 sequences are MDHEN and SYDVKM. About this clonotype itself: Its antigen is not identified. Germline is not matched at one junction end, which may reflect a read error.

The rearrangement joins TRBV28 to TRBJ1-5; D uncertain. The source was PBMCs, mostly from graft donor cells, collected 360 days after TCRalphabeta/CD19-depleted stem cell transplant. The sequence came from a boy under two years old who had a stem cell transplant for SCID, so the T cells may come from the graft donor. The CDR3 is CASCLREGSNQPQHF. The DNA of the CDR3 is TGTGCCAGCTGTTTAAGGGAGGGAAGCAATCAGCCCCAGCATTTT.